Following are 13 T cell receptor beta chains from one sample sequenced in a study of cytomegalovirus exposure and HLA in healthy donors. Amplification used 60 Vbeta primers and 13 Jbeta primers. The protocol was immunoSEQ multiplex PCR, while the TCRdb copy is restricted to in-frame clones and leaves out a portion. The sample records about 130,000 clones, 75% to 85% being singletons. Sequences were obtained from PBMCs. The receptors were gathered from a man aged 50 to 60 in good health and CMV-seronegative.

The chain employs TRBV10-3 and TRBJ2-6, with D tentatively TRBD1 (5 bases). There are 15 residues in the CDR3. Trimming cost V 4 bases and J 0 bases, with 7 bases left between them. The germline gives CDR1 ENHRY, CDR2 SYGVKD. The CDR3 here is CAISAGISGANVLTF. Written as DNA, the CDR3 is TGTGCCATCAGTGCAGGGATCTCTGGGGCCAACGTCCTGACTTTC.

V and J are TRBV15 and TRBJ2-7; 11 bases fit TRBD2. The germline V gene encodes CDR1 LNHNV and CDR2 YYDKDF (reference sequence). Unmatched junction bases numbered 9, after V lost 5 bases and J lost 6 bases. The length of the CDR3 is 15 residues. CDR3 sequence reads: CATSGPGTSGSEQYF. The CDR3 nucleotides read TGTGCCACCAGCGGCCCCGGGACTAGCGGTTCCGAGCAGTACTTC.

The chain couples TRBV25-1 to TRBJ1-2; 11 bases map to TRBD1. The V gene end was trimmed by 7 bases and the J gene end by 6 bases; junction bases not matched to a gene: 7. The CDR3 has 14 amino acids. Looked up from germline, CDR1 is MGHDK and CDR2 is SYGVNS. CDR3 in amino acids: CASTGGTGGHGYTF. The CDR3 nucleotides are TGTGCCAGCACGGGAGGGACAGGGGGTCATGGCTACACCTTC.

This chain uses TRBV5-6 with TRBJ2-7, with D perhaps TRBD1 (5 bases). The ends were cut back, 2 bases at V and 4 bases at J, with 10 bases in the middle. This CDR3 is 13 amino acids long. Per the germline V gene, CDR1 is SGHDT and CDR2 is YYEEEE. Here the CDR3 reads CASSFPKGYEQYF. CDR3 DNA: TGTGCCAGCAGCTTTCCTAAGGGGTACGAGCAGTACTTC.

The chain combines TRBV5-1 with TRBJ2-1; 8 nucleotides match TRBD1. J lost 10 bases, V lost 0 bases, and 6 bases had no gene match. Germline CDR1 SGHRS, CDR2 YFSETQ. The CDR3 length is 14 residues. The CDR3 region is CASSLVTGGTEQFF. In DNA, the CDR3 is TGCGCCAGCAGCTTGGTTACAGGGGGGACAGAGCAGTTCTTC.

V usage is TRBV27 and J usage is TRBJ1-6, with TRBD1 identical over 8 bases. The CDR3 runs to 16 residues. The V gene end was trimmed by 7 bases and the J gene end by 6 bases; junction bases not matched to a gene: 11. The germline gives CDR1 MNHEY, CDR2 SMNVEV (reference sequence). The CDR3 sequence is CASTTILQGGNSPLHF. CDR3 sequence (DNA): TGTGCCAGCACCACCATCCTACAGGGGGGTAATTCACCCCTCCACTTT.

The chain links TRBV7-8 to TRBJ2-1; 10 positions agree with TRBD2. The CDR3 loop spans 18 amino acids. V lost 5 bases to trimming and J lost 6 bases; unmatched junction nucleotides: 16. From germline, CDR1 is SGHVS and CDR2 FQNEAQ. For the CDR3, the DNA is TGTGCCAGCAGCCCATATACCCCGAGAAGCGGGGGGGCCAATGAGCAGTTCTTC. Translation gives CASSPYTPRSGGANEQFF.

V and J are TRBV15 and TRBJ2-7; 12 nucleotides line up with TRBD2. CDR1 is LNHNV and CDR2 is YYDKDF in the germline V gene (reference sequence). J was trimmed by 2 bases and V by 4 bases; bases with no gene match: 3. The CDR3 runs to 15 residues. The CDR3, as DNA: TGTGCCACCAGCATAAGGACTAGCGGGGCCTACGAGCAGTACTTC. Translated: CATSIRTSGAYEQYF.

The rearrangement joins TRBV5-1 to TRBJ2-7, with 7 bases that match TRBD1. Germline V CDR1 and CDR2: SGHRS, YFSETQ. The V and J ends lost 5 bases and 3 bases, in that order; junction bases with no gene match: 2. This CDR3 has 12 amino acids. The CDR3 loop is CASSPGGYEQYF. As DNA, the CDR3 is TGCGCCAGCAGTCCAGGGGGCTACGAGCAGTACTTC.

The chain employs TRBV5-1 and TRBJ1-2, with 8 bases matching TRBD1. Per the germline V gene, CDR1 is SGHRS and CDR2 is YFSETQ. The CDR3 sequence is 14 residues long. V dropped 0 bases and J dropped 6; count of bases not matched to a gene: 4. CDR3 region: CASSLAPTGDGYTF. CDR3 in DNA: TGCGCCAGCAGCTTGGCCCCGACAGGGGATGGCTACACCTTC.

The DNA of the CDR3 is TGCGCCAGCAGCCACTTCACTAGCGGGGGCAACAATGAGCAGTTCTTC. It yields the protein CASSHFTSGGNNEQFF. The V call is TRBV4-1, the J call TRBJ2-1; TRBD2 matches at 11 bases. This CDR3 is 16 amino acids long. Germline trimming cut 3 bases from V and 5 bases from J; bases unmatched to any gene: 6. Germline CDR1 is MGHRA and CDR2 is YSYEKL.

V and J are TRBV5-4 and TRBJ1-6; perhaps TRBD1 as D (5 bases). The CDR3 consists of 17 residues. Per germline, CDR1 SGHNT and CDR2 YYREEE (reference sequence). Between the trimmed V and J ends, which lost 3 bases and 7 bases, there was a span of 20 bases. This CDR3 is CASSSGGAYVGNSPLHF. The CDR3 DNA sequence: TGTGCCAGCAGCTCGGGAGGGGCATACGTCGGGAATTCACCCCTCCACTTT.

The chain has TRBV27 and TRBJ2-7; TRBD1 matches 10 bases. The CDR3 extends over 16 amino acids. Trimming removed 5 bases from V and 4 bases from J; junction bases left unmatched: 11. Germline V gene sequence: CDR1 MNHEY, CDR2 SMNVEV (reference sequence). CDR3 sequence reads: CASSPGRGQGFYEQYF. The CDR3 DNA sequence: TGTGCCAGCAGTCCGGGAAGGGGACAGGGGTTTTACGAGCAGTACTTC.